This TCR beta chain came from a study of blood T cell repertoires in COVID-19 (TCRdb year 2020). Concerning the study at large: The collaborator samples originated in the United States, Italy and Spain and spanned the acute and convalescent phases of COVID-19. The prospective study material was composed of cDNA or gDNA derived from T cells, B-cell-depleted T cells, or PBMCs. Subjects who had been exposed to COVID-19, were actively infected with it, or had recovered from it provided the deeply sampled blood TCRbeta repertoires that made up the dataset. A freely available public database, intended as a resource for researchers studying the immune response to SARS-CoV-2, is where the repertoires were released. Samples came from the ongoing ImmuneRACE study (first 160 participants) plus 1,254 subjects from 6 global collaborators. Sample metadata almost always included a de-identified subject ID, COVID-19 status, age in years and sex. HLA class I and class II types, where available, came from metadata supplied by the sample provider rather than from assay-based typing.

The study at large found these results: The quantity of clinical and demographic metadata differed by source and by participant and was supplied without curation.

The immunoSEQ Assay, a bias-controlled multiplex PCR, was used to amplify TCRbeta CDR3 regions from genomic DNA. The authors' pipeline ran thus. Nucleated cell counts per sample were estimated from amplification of reference gene primers within the assay. To quantify the absolute abundance of each unique TCRbeta CDR3 rearrangement, sequence reads were collapsed and filtered. For each sample, productive Simpson clonality was calculated as the square root of Simpson's diversity index across productive rearrangements. Drawn from immuneACCESS, this table holds only the in-frame rearrangements with V and J called that TCRdb kept. Clones are partly lost; checked studies trace under half to an unresolved V gene and leave the rest unexplained. D and trimming come from the DNA, and the V and J calls and clone size come from that table. The sample has 60,000 to 95,000 clones on record, approximately 90% of them singletons. Around 6.3% of the sample goes to the ten largest clones.

V is shortened by 7 bases, J by 6 bases, and the region joining them spans 16 bases. CDR1 and CDR2 (SNHLY, FYNNEI) derive from the germline V gene. From the cysteine through the phenylalanine, the CDR3 covers 13 amino acids. The only DNA kept is the CDR3, 39 bases in frame from the first base. Collaborating institutions collected whole blood in K2EDTA tubes following their own protocols. For TCRbeta analysis, collaborator samples were shipped as frozen whole blood, as isolated PBMCs, or as DNA extracted from either sample type. Notes on this clone: There is no known antigen for this receptor. Nothing much larger sits one base from this clone, and base qualities are not available.

This receptor was obtained from a woman aged 50 to 60 with acute or convalescent COVID-19. The chain joins TRBV2 to TRBJ2-7, with the D gene too uncertain to name. The material sequenced was peripheral blood. The CDR3 region reads CASISGDFGEQYF. In nucleotide form, the sequence is TGTGCCAGCATTTCCGGAGATTTCGGCGAGCAGTACTTC.